A selection of T cell receptor beta chains follows, all from one sample in a study of human T cells and chemical hapten exposure. One entry per CDR3 protein, called by TCRdb with MiXCR from the RACE reads. The sample holds around 340,000 distinct CDR3 sequences, 6% to 8.5% seen once. The sequences come from whole blood, collected in connection with sensitization to the hapten diphenylcyclopropenone (DPC). These receptors were collected from a woman younger than 35 with alopecia areata. Some clones in this sample may be carry-over from other donors' samples. Both conserved end residues are part of each CDR3. The order of the fields is J gene, V gene, CDR3 length, CDR3 protein.

J gene: TRBJ2-3; V gene: TRBV7-2; CDR3 length: 11; CDR3 protein: CASRASNTQYF
J gene: TRBJ2-1; V gene: TRBV6-1; CDR3 length: 14; CDR3 protein: CASAGGTHYNEQFF
J gene: TRBJ2-6; V gene: TRBV7-2; CDR3 length: 15; CDR3 protein: CASSPTHSGANVLTF
J gene: TRBJ1-1; V gene: TRBV11-2; CDR3 length: 14; CDR3 protein: CASSSGTGNTEAFF
J gene: TRBJ1-2; V gene: TRBV9; CDR3 length: 15; CDR3 protein: CASSPIPGQGARHTF
J gene: TRBJ2-7; V gene: TRBV10-3; CDR3 length: 15; CDR3 protein: CAISDEGTGSYEQYF
J gene: TRBJ2-3; V gene: TRBV12-3/TRBV12-4; CDR3 length: 18; CDR3 protein: CASSLGQGVISRPDTQYF
J gene: TRBJ1-6; V gene: TRBV4-3; CDR3 length: 13; CDR3 protein: CASSQMTDSPLHF
J gene: TRBJ1-5; V gene: TRBV20-1; CDR3 length: 13; CDR3 protein: CSAGVGGNQPQHF
J gene: TRBJ2-7; V gene: TRBV3-1; CDR3 length: 15; CDR3 protein: CASSQGSGGIDEQYF
J gene: TRBJ1-3; V gene: TRBV2; CDR3 length: 15; CDR3 protein: CASSRTGDTGNTIYF
J gene: TRBJ2-3; V gene: TRBV21-1; CDR3 length: 14; CDR3 protein: CASSKVPHTDTQYF
J gene: TRBJ1-4; V gene: TRBV27; CDR3 length: 17; CDR3 protein: CASSWDGGPGTNEKLFF
J gene: TRBJ2-2; V gene: TRBV6-6; CDR3 length: 12; CDR3 protein: CASSYVTGELFF
J gene: TRBJ2-5; V gene: TRBV2; CDR3 length: 14; CDR3 protein: CASSATSGVKTQYF
J gene: TRBJ1-6; V gene: TRBV6-1; CDR3 length: 13; CDR3 protein: CASSDGDGSPLHF
J gene: TRBJ2-7; V gene: TRBV20-1; CDR3 length: 14; CDR3 protein: CSARRTASFYEQYF
J gene: TRBJ2-1; V gene: TRBV20-1; CDR3 length: 12; CDR3 protein: CSAPWAINEQFF
J gene: TRBJ2-7; V gene: TRBV7-9; CDR3 length: 12; CDR3 protein: CASSWEISEQYF
J gene: TRBJ1-2; V gene: TRBV20-1; CDR3 length: 12; CDR3 protein: CSASHSNYGYTF
J gene: TRBJ2-5; V gene: TRBV3-1; CDR3 length: 18; CDR3 protein: CASSQDGGVKTSQETQYF
J gene: TRBJ1-1; V gene: TRBV6-2/TRBV6-3; CDR3 length: 15; CDR3 protein: CASSYSVTGRTEAFF
J gene: TRBJ2-6; V gene: TRBV7-2; CDR3 length: 17; CDR3 protein: CASSSRGVSAGANVLTF
J gene: TRBJ2-7; V gene: TRBV14; CDR3 length: 14; CDR3 protein: CASSPSRRSYEQYF
J gene: TRBJ2-5; V gene: TRBV29-1; CDR3 length: 12; CDR3 protein: CSARGVQETQYF
J gene: TRBJ2-1; V gene: TRBV29-1; CDR3 length: 14; CDR3 protein: CSVVGLAGANEQFF
J gene: TRBJ2-6; V gene: TRBV4-3; CDR3 length: 19; CDR3 protein: CASSQSFGGVGSGANVLTF
J gene: TRBJ1-6; V gene: TRBV5-4; CDR3 length: 15; CDR3 protein: CASSLEVSYNSPLHF
J gene: TRBJ2-6; V gene: TRBV20-1; CDR3 length: 15; CDR3 protein: CSARGGGDWANVLTF
J gene: TRBJ2-1; V gene: TRBV2; CDR3 length: 13; CDR3 protein: CASSWTEYNKQFF
J gene: TRBJ2-2; V gene: TRBV12-3/TRBV12-4; CDR3 length: 16; CDR3 protein: CASSEDTLSATGELFF
J gene: TRBJ2-7; V gene: TRBV10-3; CDR3 length: 17; CDR3 protein: CATSNARTGESPYEQYF
J gene: TRBJ2-7; V gene: TRBV4-1; CDR3 length: 15; CDR3 protein: CASSQGENGIYEQYF
J gene: TRBJ2-1; V gene: TRBV11-2; CDR3 length: 17; CDR3 protein: CASSLAKGQGSYNEQFF
J gene: TRBJ2-3; V gene: TRBV12-3/TRBV12-4; CDR3 length: 16; CDR3 protein: CASSSPTAPRLDTQYF
J gene: TRBJ1-5; V gene: TRBV28; CDR3 length: 13; CDR3 protein: CASSFRRNQPQHF
J gene: TRBJ2-7; V gene: TRBV9; CDR3 length: 12; CDR3 protein: CASSGVRNEQYF
J gene: TRBJ2-3; V gene: TRBV20-1; CDR3 length: 13; CDR3 protein: CSAPQGSADTQYF
J gene: TRBJ2-3; V gene: TRBV6-4; CDR3 length: 14; CDR3 protein: CASSDSWGTDTQYF
J gene: TRBJ1-5; V gene: TRBV7-2; CDR3 length: 15; CDR3 protein: CASSRASYSNQPQHF
J gene: TRBJ1-1; V gene: TRBV7-3; CDR3 length: 17; CDR3 protein: CASSLEGRGKGGTEAFF
J gene: TRBJ1-1; V gene: TRBV4-3; CDR3 length: 15; CDR3 protein: CASSQDSDTNTEAFF
J gene: TRBJ1-3; V gene: TRBV2; CDR3 length: 15; CDR3 protein: CASSTRTGAGNTIYF
J gene: TRBJ1-4; V gene: TRBV7-9; CDR3 length: 16; CDR3 protein: CASSLLGTANNEKLFF
J gene: TRBJ2-2; V gene: TRBV20-1; CDR3 length: 14; CDR3 protein: CSARGGTNTGELFF